The 17 T cell receptor beta chains below come from one sample, sequenced in a study of blood T cells in healthy people across ages. A second roughly 7 to 12 cycle PCR used barcoded and J-beta primers. Using its own MiXCR run on the 5' RACE reads, TCRdb lists one record per CDR3 protein. This table has roughly 570,000 distinct CDR3 sequences, 25% to 30% appearing once. Sequenced input: blood. Receptors originate from a woman in her sixties or seventies in good health.

This clonotype was observed a few times. This rearrangement joins TRBV3-1 to TRBJ1-4, with 7 bases aligning to TRBD1. CDR1 and CDR2 from the germline V gene are LGHDT and YNNKEL (reference sequence). The CDR3 length is 13 residues. V lost 8 bases to trimming and J lost 6 bases; unmatched junction nucleotides: 6. The CDR3 bases are TGTGCCAGCGGAGGGGGCCTTGATGAAAAACTGTTTTTT. Its protein is CASGGGLDEKLFF.

The chain couples TRBV2 to TRBJ1-5; D not resolved. Trimming stripped 5 bases from V and 0 bases from J, with 11 bases between. The CDR3 runs to 15 residues. Germline CDR1 and CDR2: SNHLY and FYNNEI. The CDR3 DNA reads as TGTGCCAGCAGTCAGGAGGGTTATAGCAATCAGCCCCAGCATTTT. Its protein is CASSQEGYSNQPQHF.

Details on this clonotype: A much bigger clone sits one base away, suggesting this may be a read error. The chain carries TRBV24-1 and TRBJ1-4; D unclear. The CDR3 is 17 amino acids. CDR1 is KGHDR, CDR2 SFDVKD, per germline. The CDR3 region has the DNA TGTGCCACCAGTGATTCCTCCTCGCATGCAACTAATGAAGAACTGTTTTTT. It yields the protein CATSDSSSHATNEELFF.

This clonotype was detected only a few times. Germline is not matched at one junction end, which may reflect a read error. V is TRBV25-1 and J is TRBJ1-6; D might be TRBD1 (6 bases). The germline V gene has CDR1 MGHDK and CDR2 SYGVNS. The CDR3 loop spans 14 amino acids. As DNA, the CDR3 is TGCGCCAGCAGGCAAGACAGGCCTAATTCACCCCTCCACTTT. Translated, it gives CASRQDRPNSPLHF.

The rearrangement uses TRBV7-2 and TRBJ2-4, with D perhaps matching TRBD2 (5 bases). Germline V gives CDR1 SGHTA, CDR2 FQGNSA. The CDR3 is 14 residues long. V lost 4 bases, J lost 5 bases, and 12 bases lay in between. DNA for the CDR3: TGTGCCAGCAGCTGGACTCAGGCCCAAAACATTCAGTACTTC. It yields the protein CASSWTQAQNIQYF.

This clonotype was seen repeatedly, ten times or more. CDR3 coding DNA: TGTGCCAGCAGCCCAACTAGCGGCCCAAGGAATGAGCAGTTCTTC. Translation gives CASSPTSGPRNEQFF. This chain connects TRBV7-9 to TRBJ2-1, with 8 positions matching TRBD2. V dropped 5 bases and J dropped 7; count of bases not matched to a gene: 10. The CDR3 contains 15 residues. Germline values: CDR1 SEHNR, CDR2 FQNEAQ (reference sequence).

The CDR3, as DNA: TGTGCCAGCAGTTTTGGGTCCACCAGGTCCACAGATACGCAGTATTTT. Translated: CASSFGSTRSTDTQYF. The rearrangement links TRBV28 to TRBJ2-3; D is unresolved. This CDR3 is built from 16 residues. The germline gives CDR1 MDHEN, CDR2 SYDVKM. Trimming removed 3 bases from V and 2 bases from J, with 15 bases in between.

Only a few counts were recorded for this clonotype. The chain couples TRBV10-3 to TRBJ2-5; D is perhaps TRBD2 (6 bases). Germline V gene data show CDR1 as ENHRY and CDR2 as SYGVKD. Trimming shortened V by 5 bases and J by 4 bases, and 8 bases separated the two germline ends. The CDR3 loop spans 12 amino acids. For the CDR3, the DNA is TGTGCCATCAGTACGGAGGGAGAGACCCAGTACTTC. It encodes CAISTEGETQYF.

The CDR3 DNA reads as TGTGCCAGCAGCTTCAATTCACCCCTCCACTTT. It is translated as CASSFNSPLHF. The V gene is TRBV11-2, the J gene TRBJ1-6; no firm D call. The V gene lost 3 bases and the J gene lost 7 bases, with 1 base spanning the gap. In germline, CDR1 is SGHAT, CDR2 FQNNGV. This CDR3 has 11 amino acids.

This clonotype was observed at least ten times. The chain is built from TRBV6-6 and TRBJ1-1, with D possibly TRBD1 on 5 matching bases. V was clipped by 10 bases and J by 0 bases, with 15 bases between them. From germline, CDR1 is MNHNY and CDR2 SVGAGI (reference sequence). CDR3 length: 14 amino acids. The CDR3 loop is CAIQATALNTEAFF. In nucleotides, the CDR3 is TGTGCCATCCAGGCGACAGCTTTGAACACTGAAGCTTTCTTT.

Only a few counts were recorded for this clonotype. The chain links TRBV7-2 to TRBJ2-2, with a tentative D call TRBD2 (6 bases). The CDR3 totals 16 residues. From germline, CDR1 is SGHTA and CDR2 FQGNSA. The V end lost 4 bases, the J end lost 5 bases, and 17 bases lay between the germline ends. CDR3 protein: CASSSGGSYRTGELFF. The CDR3 DNA follows: TGTGCCAGCAGCTCCGGGGGTAGTTATAGGACCGGGGAGCTGTTTTTT.

On this clonotype: Relative to the germline gene, one junction end is altered; a read error may explain this. The CDR3 sequence is CASTERGAKGANVLAF. In DNA form, the CDR3 reads TGTGCCAGCACCGAACGAGGAGCTAAAGGGGCCAACGTCCTGGCTTTC. The chain has TRBV6-2 or TRBV6-3 and TRBJ2-6; weak D call: TRBD1 (5 bases). CDR1 is MNHEY and CDR2 is SVGEGT in the germline V gene. The CDR3 consists of 16 residues.

The chain recombines TRBV6-5 with TRBJ2-2; 9 bases are shared with TRBD2. The CDR3 has 15 residues. Germline V CDR1 and CDR2: MNHEY, SVGAGI. Trimming took 6 bases from V and 8 from J; bases not matched to a gene: 10. CDR3 sequence reads: CASSRPGTSFGELFF. CDR3 DNA: TGTGCCAGCAGCCGCCCCGGGACTAGCTTTGGGGAGCTGTTTTTT.

The chain couples TRBV5-1 to TRBJ2-5, with no clear D. The J call may be in error: the DNA end matches TRBJ2-1 better. From germline, CDR1 is SGHRS and CDR2 YFSETQ. The CDR3 sequence is 15 residues long. DNA of the CDR3: TGCGCCAGCAGCTTGACCGCGGTACGAACCAATGAGCAGTTCTTC. It translates to CASSLTAVRTNEQFF.

In its sample, this clonotype was seen a few times. The genes are TRBV5-1 and TRBJ2-3, with 12 bases fitting TRBD1. Germline V gives CDR1 SGHRS, CDR2 YFSETQ. V lost 4 bases to trimming and J lost 5 bases; unmatched junction nucleotides: 5. This CDR3 has 15 amino acids. In DNA, the CDR3 is TGCGCCAGCAGCCCCCGGGACAGGGGGCAAGATACGCAGTATTTT. This translates into CASSPRDRGQDTQYF.

The sample holds one count of this clonotype. The chain recombines TRBV24-1 with TRBJ2-1; TRBD2 aligns across 10 bases. This CDR3 region has 16 residues. With V trimmed by 4 bases and J by 2 bases, 4 bases remained unmatched. Per germline, CDR1 KGHDR and CDR2 SFDVKD. The chain's CDR3 is CATSDASGSTYNEQFF. The DNA of the CDR3 is TGTGCCACCAGTGACGCTAGCGGGAGCACCTACAATGAGCAGTTCTTC.

This sequence joins TRBV18 and TRBJ2-5, with D unclear. CDR1 and CDR2 from the germline V gene are KGHSH and LQKENI. Trimming left V 5 bases short and J 2 bases short, with 9 bases between. The CDR3 has 13 residues. This chain's CDR3 is CASSGLGQETQYF. CDR3 nucleotides: TGTGCCAGCTCAGGCCTAGGACAAGAGACCCAGTACTTC.